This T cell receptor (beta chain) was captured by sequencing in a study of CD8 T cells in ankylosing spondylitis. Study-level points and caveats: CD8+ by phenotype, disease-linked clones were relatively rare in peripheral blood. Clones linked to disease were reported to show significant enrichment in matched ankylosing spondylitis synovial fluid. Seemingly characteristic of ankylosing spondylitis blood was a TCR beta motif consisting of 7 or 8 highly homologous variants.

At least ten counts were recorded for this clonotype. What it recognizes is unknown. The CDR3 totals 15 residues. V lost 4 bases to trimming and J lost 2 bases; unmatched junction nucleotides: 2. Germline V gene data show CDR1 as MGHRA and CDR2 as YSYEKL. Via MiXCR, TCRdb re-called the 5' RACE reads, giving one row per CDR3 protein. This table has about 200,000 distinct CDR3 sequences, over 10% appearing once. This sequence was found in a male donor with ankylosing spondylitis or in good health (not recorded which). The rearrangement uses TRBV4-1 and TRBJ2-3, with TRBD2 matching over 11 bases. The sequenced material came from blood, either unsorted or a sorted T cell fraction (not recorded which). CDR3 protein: CASSPLAGVTDTQYF. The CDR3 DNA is TGCGCCAGCAGCCCACTAGCGGGGGTCACAGATACGCAGTATTTT.